Listed below are T cell receptor beta chains from one sample, sequenced in a study of blood T cell repertoires in COVID-19. Method: immunoSEQ multiplex PCR; TCRdb's copy keeps in-frame clones and lacks some. The table lists around 170,000 clones, around 80% of them singletons. The sequenced sample consisted of peripheral blood. These receptors were obtained from a man aged 25 to 40 with active or convalescent COVID-19. Each CDR3 is given with its conserved first and last residue. D genes are given only for firm matches. Part of the rows lack a size; the others show once, few, many or a class for expanded clones.

d_gene,j_gene,v_gene,abundance,CDR3aa,CDR3nt
-,TRBJ1-6,TRBV4-1,-,CASSQTGSSYNSPLHF,TGCGCCAGCAGCCAAACCGGGAGCTCCTATAATTCACCCCTCCACTTT
TRBD1,TRBJ1-1,TRBV9,few,CASSLRDRKEGTEAFF,TGTGCCAGCAGCCTCCGGGACAGGAAAGAGGGGACTGAAGCTTTCTTT
-,TRBJ1-2,TRBV6-5,once,CASSRPAGHYGYTF,TGTGCCAGCAGTCGACCGGCGGGTCACTATGGCTACACCTTC
TRBD2,TRBJ2-5,TRBV7-3,-,CASSLTGLAGETQYF,TGTGCCAGCAGCTTAACGGGACTAGCAGGAGAGACCCAGTACTTC
-,TRBJ2-2,TRBV6-4,-,CASSPDRSNTGELFF,TGTGCCAGCAGTCCCGACAGGTCGAACACCGGGGAGCTGTTTTTT
-,TRBJ1-2,TRBV5-1,-,CASSLIGVGDYGYTF,TGCGCCAGCAGCTTGATCGGGGTCGGCGACTATGGCTACACCTTC
-,TRBJ2-1,TRBV11-3,-,CASSLGVAGTSYNEQFF,TGTGCCAGCAGCTTAGGGGTCGCGGGAACCTCCTACAATGAGCAGTTCTTC
-,TRBJ1-6,TRBV2,-,CASLFDSSSYNSPLHF,TGTGCCAGCCTCTTTGACAGTAGCTCCTATAATTCACCCCTCCACTTT
-,TRBJ2-5,TRBV12-3/TRBV12-4,few,CASSPRVEGTQYF,TGTGCCAGCAGTCCCCGGGTAGAGGGGACCCAGTACTTC
TRBD1,TRBJ1-1,TRBV9,-,CASSVEDRQTMNTEAFF,TGTGCCAGCAGCGTAGAGGACAGGCAGACCATGAACACTGAAGCTTTCTTT
TRBD1,TRBJ1-1,TRBV28,-,CASSLPGTGGISTEAFF,TGTGCCAGCAGTTTACCCGGGACAGGGGGTATCAGCACTGAAGCTTTCTTT
-,TRBJ2-5,TRBV9,-,CASILSWFAAVQETQYF,TGTGCCAGCATCCTATCGTGGTTCGCGGCTGTCCAAGAGACCCAGTACTTC
-,TRBJ2-5,TRBV7-3,once,CASRPTDQETQYF,TGTGCCAGCAGACCGACAGACCAAGAGACCCAGTACTTC
TRBD2,TRBJ2-3,TRBV28,-,CASSFLLADPSSTDTQYF,TGTGCCAGCAGTTTTCTACTAGCGGACCCATCTAGCACAGATACGCAGTATTTT
-,TRBJ2-4,TRBV7-9,-,CASSLVGVAGKNIQYF,TGTGCCAGCAGCTTAGTCGGGGTCGCAGGCAAAAACATTCAGTACTTC
TRBD1,TRBJ1-1,TRBV18,-,CASSPPNRGQAEAFF,TGTGCCAGCTCACCACCTAACAGGGGGCAAGCTGAAGCTTTCTTT
-,TRBJ2-5,TRBV27,-,CASSYLSKQETQYF,TGTGCCAGCAGTTACCTCTCTAAGCAAGAGACCCAGTACTTC
TRBD2,TRBJ2-2,TRBV5-1,-,CASSSGLAGGSGSGELFF,TGCGCCAGCAGCTCGGGACTAGCGGGAGGGAGTGGATCCGGGGAGCTGTTTTTT
TRBD1,TRBJ1-4,TRBV5-1,few,CASSLGSQGAGEKLFF,TGCGCCAGCAGCTTGGGGTCACAGGGGGCCGGTGAAAAACTGTTTTTT
TRBD2,TRBJ2-3,TRBV27,-,CASSLLAGSATDTQYF,TGTGCCAGCAGTCTCCTAGCGGGATCGGCGACAGATACGCAGTATTTT
-,TRBJ1-2,TRBV19,-,CASTHPTGDGYGYTF,TGTGCCAGTACTCACCCGACAGGAGACGGCTATGGCTACACCTTC
TRBD1,TRBJ1-1,TRBV2,few,CASRGDRATEAFF,TGTGCCAGCAGAGGCGACAGGGCCACTGAAGCTTTCTTT
-,TRBJ2-3,TRBV3-1/TRBV3-2,-,CASSQVAWGLTGTDTQYF,TGTGCCAGCAGCCAAGTAGCTTGGGGATTGACGGGGACAGATACGCAGTATTTT
-,TRBJ2-5,TRBV5-8,-,CASSLGSLKLQETQYF,TGTGCCAGCAGCTTGGGGAGCCTAAAGCTTCAAGAGACCCAGTACTTC
-,TRBJ1-4,TRBV27,-,CASSNSATNEKLFF,TGTGCCAGCAGTAACAGTGCAACTAATGAAAAACTGTTTTTT
-,TRBJ1-6,TRBV4-3,-,CASSQEAQGSVALHF,TGCGCCAGCAGCCAAGAAGCCCAGGGGTCGGTGGCCCTCCACTTT
TRBD1,TRBJ2-5,TRBV5-4,-,CASSLPGQGLETQYF,TGTGCCAGCAGCTTGCCGGGACAGGGTTTGGAGACCCAGTACTTC
TRBD1,TRBJ1-4,TRBV5-1,-,CASSGDRGREKLFF,TGCGCCAGCAGCGGGGACAGGGGGCGAGAAAAACTGTTTTTT